This TCR beta chain was obtained from a study of blood T cell repertoires in COVID-19. Turning to the study itself: Specimens from acute and convalescent COVID-19 originated in the United States, Italy and Spain. T cells, B-cell-depleted T cells, or PBMCs provided the cDNA or gDNA that served as material.

Original processing notes: Nucleated cell counts were estimated from reference gene primer amplification. Only in-frame clones appear in the TCRdb table, and some are missing; sequencing was by immunoSEQ multiplex PCR. V, J and clone size are those of that table, while D and trimming were read from the DNA. Of about 230,000 clones listed, about 85% are singletons. This clone was recorded once. Sequenced input: peripheral blood. This clonotype originated in a woman aged 18-29 years who had recovered from COVID-19.

The CDR3 region is CASSLQGVLNEQFF. CDR3 nucleotides: TGTGCCAGCAGCTTACAGGGTGTCCTAAATGAGCAGTTCTTC. The chain links TRBV7-2 to TRBJ2-1; weak D call: TRBD1 (5 bases). V lost 2 bases and J lost 7, with 12 bases in between. CDR3 size: 14 residues. CDR1 and CDR2 from the germline V gene are SGHTA and FQGNSA. Looking up the rest from reference TRBV7-2 and TRBJ2-1 gives the full variable domain: GAGVSQSPSNKVTEKGKDVELRCDPISGHTALYWYRQSLGQGLEFLIYFQGNSAPDKSGLPSDRFSAERTGGSVSTLTIQRTQQEDSAVYLCASSLQGVLNEQFFGPGTRLTVL.